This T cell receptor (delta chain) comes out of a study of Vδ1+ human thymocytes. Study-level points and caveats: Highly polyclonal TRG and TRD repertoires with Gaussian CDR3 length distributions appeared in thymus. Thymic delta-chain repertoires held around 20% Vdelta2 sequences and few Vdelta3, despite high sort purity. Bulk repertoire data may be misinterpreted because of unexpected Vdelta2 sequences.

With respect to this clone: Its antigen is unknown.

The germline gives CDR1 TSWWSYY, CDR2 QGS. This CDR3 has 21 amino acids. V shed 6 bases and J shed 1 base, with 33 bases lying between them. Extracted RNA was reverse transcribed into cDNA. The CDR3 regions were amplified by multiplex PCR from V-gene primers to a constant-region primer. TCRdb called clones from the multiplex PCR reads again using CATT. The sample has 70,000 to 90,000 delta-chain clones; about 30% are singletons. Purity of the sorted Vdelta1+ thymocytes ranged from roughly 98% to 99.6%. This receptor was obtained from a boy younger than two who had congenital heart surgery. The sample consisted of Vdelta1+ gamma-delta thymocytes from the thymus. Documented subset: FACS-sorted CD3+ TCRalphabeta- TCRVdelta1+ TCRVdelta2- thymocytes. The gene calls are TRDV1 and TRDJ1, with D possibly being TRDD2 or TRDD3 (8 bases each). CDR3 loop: CALGDGFLQGLLGALTDKLIF. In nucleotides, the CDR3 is TGTGCTCTTGGTGACGGCTTCCTACAGGGGCTACTGGGGGCTCTCACCGATAAACTCATCTTT.